The 29 T cell receptor beta chains below all came from one sample that was sequenced in a study of CD8 T cells in ankylosing spondylitis. Their cognate antigens are unknown. MiXCR, run by TCRdb on the 5' RACE reads, gives a single entry per CDR3 protein. The repertoire holds about 340,000 distinct CDR3 sequences, with approximately 8% as singletons. General study points: Apparently characteristic of ankylosing spondylitis blood was a TCR beta motif (about 8 highly homologous variants).

Sample: blood, either unsorted or a sorted T cell fraction (not recorded which). Receptors were obtained from a male donor with ankylosing spondylitis.

This clonotype was counted between two and nine times. This chain joins TRBV7-9 and TRBJ2-7, with D perhaps TRBD1 (6 bases). The CDR3 sequence is 15 residues long. Germline V gives CDR1 SEHNR, CDR2 FQNEAQ (reference sequence). V dropped 5 bases and J dropped 2 bases, with 16 bases sitting between them. The CDR3 loop is CASSAPASGAYEQYF. In nucleotides, the CDR3 is TGTGCCAGCAGCGCCCCCGCATCAGGGGCCTACGAGCAGTACTTC.

This clonotype has a handful of counts. V gene TRBV27 combines with J gene TRBJ1-5; no clear D. The CDR3 is 15 amino acids. V lost 4 bases to trimming and J lost 3 bases, with 13 bases between them. Germline CDR1 MNHEY, CDR2 SMNVEV (reference sequence). The CDR3 nucleotides are TGTGCCAGCAGTTCCGGGCCCTTCTCCAATCAGCCCCAGCATTTT. This codes for CASSSGPFSNQPQHF.

This clonotype was counted ten times or more. The V call is TRBV12-3 or TRBV12-4, the J call TRBJ2-1; 7 bases agree with TRBD2. V shed 6 bases, J shed 2 bases, and the junction held 7 bases outside the gene matches. The CDR3 loop spans 15 amino acids. The CDR3: CASSSGGLPYNEQFF. The CDR3 DNA is TGTGCCAGCAGCTCCGGGGGACTACCCTACAATGAGCAGTTCTTC.

The table lists this clonotype with a few counts. The chain employs TRBV12-3 or TRBV12-4 and TRBJ2-1; D is tentatively TRBD1 or TRBD2 (5 bases each). V lost 5 bases to trimming and J lost 7 bases, with 18 bases between them. The CDR3 spans 15 residues. In DNA, the CDR3 is TGTGCCAGCAGTCCCCGGGGCTACCCTATAAATGAGCAGTTCTTC. Its protein product is CASSPRGYPINEQFF.

The rearrangement joins TRBV12-3 or TRBV12-4 to TRBJ1-4; possible D gene TRBD1, 6 bases. The CDR3 sequence is 16 residues long. Between the trimmed V and J ends, which lost 1 base and 1 base, there was a span of 10 bases. The CDR3 here is CASSLGGLGTNEKLFF. Written as DNA, the CDR3 is TGTGCCAGCAGTTTAGGGGGGCTCGGAACTAATGAAAAACTGTTTTTT.

This clonotype has a handful of counts. The rearrangement joins TRBV28 to TRBJ2-7; the match to TRBD2 covers 16 bases. Germline V gene sequence: CDR1 MDHEN, CDR2 SYDVKM. Trimming took 0 bases from V and 6 from J; bases not matched to a gene: 17. This CDR3 has 21 amino acids. As DNA, the CDR3 is TGTGCCAGCAGTTTATGCAGGGGACTAGCGGGAGGGCCGTCACAGGTTTGCGAGCAGTACTTC. Translation: CASSLCRGLAGGPSQVCEQYF. The full variable domain, completed using reference TRBV28 and TRBJ2-7, is DVKVTQSSRYLVKRTGEKVFLECVQDMDHENMFWYRQDPGLGLRLIYFSYDVKMKEKGDIPEGYSVSREKKERFSLILESASTNQTSMYLCASSLCRGLAGGPSQVCEQYFGPGTRLTVT.

This clonotype was recorded a few times. This sequence joins TRBV5-1 and TRBJ2-2, with 8 bases matching TRBD2. The CDR3 covers 16 residues. V lost 4 bases, J lost 4 bases, and 9 bases stayed unmatched. From germline, CDR1 is SGHRS and CDR2 YFSETQ. CDR3 sequence: CASSISLAAGTGELFF. For the CDR3, the DNA is TGCGCCAGCAGCATATCACTAGCGGCGGGCACCGGGGAGCTGTTTTTT. The whole variable domain, filled in from reference TRBV5-1 and TRBJ2-2, reads KAGVTQTPRYLIKTRGQQVTLSCSPISGHRSVSWYQQTPGQGLQFLFEYFSETQRNKGNFPGRFSGRQFSNSRSEMNVSTLELGDSALYLCASSISLAAGTGELFFGEGSRLTVL.

The V gene is TRBV6-2 or TRBV6-3, the J gene TRBJ2-1; the match to TRBD1 covers 7 bases. Germline V gene sequence: CDR1 MNHEY, CDR2 SVGEGT. Trimming cost V 5 bases and J 8 bases; bases outside gene matches: 15. This CDR3 is 16 amino acids long. CDR3 protein: CASSPPRQGLRDEQFF. For the CDR3, the DNA is TGTGCCAGCAGTCCGCCCAGACAGGGTCTACGGGATGAGCAGTTCTTC.

CDR3 sequence reads: CASSDTGLIDTQYF. DNA for the CDR3: TGTGCCAGCAGTGACACGGGCCTAATAGATACGCAGTATTTT. The chain uses TRBV28 and TRBJ2-3; no clear D gene. Trimming cost V 5 bases and J 5 bases, with 14 bases left between them. Germline loops: CDR1 MDHEN, CDR2 SYDVKM. The CDR3 has 14 residues.

This clonotype was detected only a few times. V gene TRBV12-3 or TRBV12-4 combines with J gene TRBJ2-7; D gene ambiguous. The CDR3 spans 12 residues. Trimming shortened V by 5 bases and J by 0 bases, and 5 bases separated the two germline ends. The CDR3 sequence: CASSIHSYEQYF. The DNA for the CDR3 is TGTGCCAGCAGTATCCACTCCTACGAGCAGTACTTC.

This clonotype has ten or more counts. The chain joins TRBV2 to TRBJ2-2; no clear D gene. Trimming stripped 6 bases from V and 3 bases from J, with 2 bases between. The CDR3 loop spans 11 amino acids. Germline V lookup: CDR1 SNHLY, CDR2 FYNNEI. The CDR3 loop reads CASSYTGELFF. CDR3 DNA sequence: TGTGCCAGCAGCTACACCGGGGAGCTGTTTTTT.

This clonotype was seen only a few times. This sequence joins TRBV6-1 and TRBJ2-3, with 13 bases lining up with TRBD2. CDR1 is MNHNS, CDR2 SASEGT, per germline. The CDR3 has 17 amino acids. V lost 3 bases to trimming and J lost 7 bases; unmatched junction nucleotides: 10. Written as DNA, the CDR3 is TGTGCCAGCAGTGAGCTCAGGGGACTAGCGGGACTATATACGCAGTATTTT. Protein sequence: CASSELRGLAGLYTQYF.

This clonotype was seen a handful of times. The chain couples TRBV5-1 to TRBJ2-3; D remains unclear. This CDR3 is built from 15 residues. Germline V gene data show CDR1 as SGHRS and CDR2 as YFSETQ. The germline V and J ends were trimmed by 1 base and 0 bases, with 9 bases remaining between them. The CDR3 nucleotides are TGCGCCAGCAGCTTGATGGGCGTTAGCACAGATACGCAGTATTTT. Its translation is CASSLMGVSTDTQYF.

This sequence joins TRBV5-1 and TRBJ2-5; the D gene is possibly TRBD2 (6 bases). V was clipped by 0 bases and J by 2 bases, with 11 bases between them. Germline lookup yields CDR1 SGHRS and CDR2 YFSETQ. The CDR3 is 15 amino acids. DNA of the CDR3: TGCGCCAGCAGCTTGGAGGCGGGGCCACAAGAGACCCAGTACTTC. Its translation: CASSLEAGPQETQYF.

A remark on this clonotype: It may be a read error: a sequence one base away is much more abundant. The chain employs TRBV5-1 and TRBJ2-7, with 14 bases matching TRBD2. There are 17 residues in the CDR3. Germline V gene lookup returns CDR1 SGHRS and CDR2 YFSETQ. Unmatched junction bases numbered 9, after V lost 4 bases and J lost 3 bases. CDR3 amino acids: CASSPRTSGRFLYEQYF. CDR3 DNA sequence: TGCGCCAGCAGCCCACGGACTAGCGGGAGGTTCCTCTACGAGCAGTACTTC. The full variable domain, rest sourced from reference TRBV5-1 and TRBJ2-7, is KAGVTQTPRYLIKTRGQQVTLSCSPISGHRSVSWYQQTPGQGLQFLFEYFSETQRNKGNFPGRFSGRQFSNSRSEMNVSTLELGDSALYLCASSPRTSGRFLYEQYFGPGTRLTVT.

This clonotype has ten or more counts. In nucleotides, the CDR3 is TGCGCCAGCAGCTCAATTTGGGGGAGCACTGAAGCTTTCTTT. It is translated as CASSSIWGSTEAFF. The gene calls are TRBV5-1 and TRBJ1-1, with a weak D call TRBD1 (5 bases). V lost 3 bases, J lost 4 bases, and 13 bases lay in between. Germline assignment: CDR1 SGHRS and CDR2 YFSETQ. The CDR3 is 14 amino acids.

This clonotype came up many times. The CDR3 loop is CASSWRWQGYTF. The CDR3 DNA reads TGTGCCAGCAGTTGGCGGTGGCAAGGCTACACCTTC. The chain is built from TRBV6-9 and TRBJ1-2; the D is unclear. CDR1 and CDR2 from the germline V gene are MNHGY and SVAAGI. The CDR3 sequence is 12 residues long. Trimming stripped 4 bases from V and 8 bases from J, with 11 bases between.

CDR3 bases: TGTGCCAGCAGCTTAGACGCGACAGGGAGTCAGCCCCAGCATTTT. It encodes CASSLDATGSQPQHF. This chain joins TRBV7-9 and TRBJ1-5; 7 bases agree with TRBD1. The CDR3 extends over 15 amino acids. The germline CDR1 and CDR2 sequences are SEHNR and FQNEAQ (reference sequence). Trimming cost V 1 base and J 6 bases; bases outside gene matches: 6.

This clonotype was seen a handful of times. The chain is built from TRBV4-3 and TRBJ2-2, with 11 nucleotides matching TRBD1. J gave up 5 bases and V 5 bases, and 7 bases lay outside the gene matches. Germline V gene lookup returns CDR1 LGHNA and CDR2 YSLEER. The CDR3 has 16 residues. This CDR3 is CASSTGQGASTGELFF. The CDR3 DNA reads as TGCGCCAGCAGCACAGGACAGGGGGCTTCAACCGGGGAGCTGTTTTTT.

This sequence joins TRBV9 and TRBJ2-2, with 13 positions matching TRBD2. Trimming at V came to 4 bases and at J to 5 bases, leaving 8 bases not matched to a gene. Germline V CDR1 and CDR2: SGDLS, YYNGEE. This CDR3 spans 17 amino acids. CDR3 coding DNA: TGTGCCAGCAGCTCGGGACTAGCGGGACGATGGACCGGGGAGCTGTTTTTT. Amino acid sequence: CASSSGLAGRWTGELFF.

The rearrangement links TRBV27 to TRBJ2-3; the match to TRBD2 covers 8 bases. There are 15 residues in the CDR3. Losses at the gene ends were 6 bases for V and 6 bases for J; bases not matched to a gene: 11. Germline V gene lookup returns CDR1 MNHEY and CDR2 SMNVEV (reference sequence). The DNA of the CDR3 is TGTGCCAGCAGGGCCTTAGCGGGGTTAGGGGATACGCAGTATTTT. Translation gives CASRALAGLGDTQYF.

This clonotype was counted between two and nine times. The chain joins TRBV5-1 to TRBJ2-3; tentatively, D is TRBD2 (5 bases). This CDR3 spans 14 amino acids. Germline V gene data show CDR1 as SGHRS and CDR2 as YFSETQ. V dropped 5 bases and J dropped 2 bases, with 12 bases sitting between them. CDR3 protein: CASRVGLSTDTQYF. As DNA, the CDR3 is TGCGCCAGCAGGGTCGGACTGTCCACAGATACGCAGTATTTT.

The sample holds a few counts of this clonotype. V is TRBV20-1 and J is TRBJ2-7, with unresolved D. Germline lookup yields CDR1 DFQATT and CDR2 SNEGSKA (reference sequence). The CDR3 contains 10 residues. V lost 6 bases to trimming and J lost 4 bases, with 7 bases between them. The CDR3 DNA follows: TGCAGTGCCTTACGTTACGAGCAGTACTTC. It yields the protein CSALRYEQYF.

This rearrangement joins TRBV5-6 to TRBJ2-7; 8 nucleotides align to TRBD2. From germline, CDR1 is SGHDT and CDR2 YYEEEE. Trimming cost V 4 bases and J 5 bases; bases outside gene matches: 11. The CDR3 runs 15 residues. The CDR3 DNA reads TGTGCCAGCAGCGGGTGGACTAGCTCCCCTGACGAGCAGTACTTC. Protein: CASSGWTSSPDEQYF.

This clonotype was counted ten times or more. This chain links TRBV7-9 with TRBJ2-5; D may correspond to TRBD1 or TRBD2 (7 bases each). The CDR3 has 15 residues. V was clipped by 5 bases and J by 4 bases, with 17 bases between them. Germline CDR1 and CDR2: SEHNR and FQNEAQ (reference sequence). DNA of the CDR3: TGTGCCAGCAGCCTTGGTGACAGGGAGGGAGAGACCCAGTACTTC. It codes for CASSLGDREGETQYF. Filled out from reference TRBV7-9 and TRBJ2-5, the complete variable domain reads DTGVSQNPRHKITKRGQNVTFRCDPISEHNRLYWYRQTLGQGPEFLTYFQNEAQLEKSRLLSDRFSAERPKGSFSTLEIQRTEQGDSAMYLCASSLGDREGETQYFGPGTRLLVL.

This clonotype was counted only a few times. The chain links TRBV20-1 to TRBJ1-1; 8 nucleotides line up with TRBD1. The CDR3 runs 13 residues. The ends lost 6 bases at V and 11 bases at J; junction bases unmatched: 14. Germline assignment: CDR1 DFQATT and CDR2 SNEGSKA (reference sequence). CDR3 protein: CSADPGGARLAFF. The CDR3 DNA reads TGCAGTGCGGACCCAGGGGGCGCGAGGTTGGCTTTCTTT.

This CDR3 reads CASSLTGQGGTEAFF. The CDR3 DNA sequence: TGCGCCAGCAGCTTGACTGGACAGGGAGGCACTGAAGCTTTCTTT. V usage is TRBV5-1 and J usage is TRBJ1-1; 8 bases agree with TRBD1. Germline values: CDR1 SGHRS, CDR2 YFSETQ. The CDR3 length is 15 residues. V lost 1 base, J lost 4 bases, and 6 bases stayed unmatched.

This clonotype was counted only a few times. The chain uses TRBV9 and TRBJ2-7; no reliable D call. V was cut by 0 bases and J by 2 bases, with 9 bases left in between. Germline loops: CDR1 SGDLS, CDR2 YYNGEE. CDR3 length equals 14 residues. CDR3: CASSVGVQPYEQYF. For the CDR3, the DNA is TGTGCCAGCAGCGTAGGAGTGCAGCCCTACGAGCAGTACTTC.

The chain's CDR3 is CASSLLPGLTLDEQFF. The CDR3, as DNA: TGTGCCAGCAGCCTGCTCCCGGGACTAACCTTGGATGAGCAGTTCTTC. The chain combines TRBV7-2 with TRBJ2-1; 7 bases map to TRBD2. Germline trimming cut 5 bases from V and 8 bases from J; bases unmatched to any gene: 15. This CDR3 contains 16 residues. Germline-derived CDR1 and CDR2 are SGHTA and FQGNSA.